A selection of T cell receptor beta chains follows, all from one sample in a study of technical replicates of blood from a handful of donors. Produced via immunoSEQ multiplex PCR; TCRdb's table is partial and in-frame only. The sample includes around 80,000 clones, just over 95% of them seen just once. Sequencing was carried out using T cells isolated from PBMCs. These receptors came from a human donor in good health. Each CDR3 is given with its conserved first and last residue. The D gene is left open where the match is weak. Part of the rows lack a size; the others show once, few, many or a class for expanded clones.

clone size	D gene	CDR3 length	V gene	J gene	CDR3 DNA	CDR3 protein
few	NA	13	TRBV7-9	TRBJ1-1	TGTGCCAGCCTGAGTTCGGGAGGCACTGAAGCTTTCTTT	CASLSSGGTEAFF
NA	NA	16	TRBV7-3	TRBJ2-2	TGTGCCAGCAGCTTGTATCAGGCAAATGTCGACGGGGAGCTGTTTTTT	CASSLYQANVDGELFF
NA	TRBD2	15	TRBV4-2	TRBJ2-7	TGTGCCAGCAGCCAGTCAGCTAGCGGGAGGTACGAGCAGTACTTC	CASSQSASGRYEQYF
NA	NA	12	TRBV4-1	TRBJ2-5	TGCGCCAGCAGCCATCCTTCCGGGACCCAGTACTTC	CASSHPSGTQYF
NA	NA	13	TRBV5-4	TRBJ1-3	TGTGCCAGCAGCTTCGGGACAACCAACACCATATATTTT	CASSFGTTNTIYF
NA	TRBD1	17	TRBV28	TRBJ1-1	TGTGCCAGCAGGTGGGGGGACAGGGGGCATCGGGGCACTGAAGCTTTCTTT	CASRWGDRGHRGTEAFF
NA	TRBD1	15	TRBV19	TRBJ1-5	TGTGCCAGTAAAATGTTGGGACAGGATAATCAGCCCCAGCATTTT	CASKMLGQDNQPQHF
NA	TRBD1	15	TRBV28	TRBJ2-1	TGTGCCAGCAGTTATATATGGGACAGGGACAATGAGCAGTTCTTC	CASSYIWDRDNEQFF
NA	TRBD2	18	TRBV4-1	TRBJ2-1	TGCGCCAGCAGCCAAGACCCTAGCGGGAGGGCCCTAACCAGCGAGCAGTTCTTC	CASSQDPSGRALTSEQFF
NA	TRBD1	10	TRBV28	TRBJ2-1	TGTGCCAGCAGCTCAGGGGGAACGTTCTTC	CASSSGGTFF
NA	NA	12	TRBV7-3	TRBJ1-1	TGTGCCAGCGGCACAGGGACCACTGAAGCTTTCTTT	CASGTGTTEAFF
NA	NA	16	TRBV7-2	TRBJ1-1	TGTGCCAGCAGCTTAGCGTGGCGGGAAATGAACACTGAAGCTTTCTTT	CASSLAWREMNTEAFF
NA	NA	13	TRBV6-5	TRBJ2-7	TGTGCCAGCAGTTACGGTCTAGCTTACGAGCAGTACTTC	CASSYGLAYEQYF
NA	NA	14	TRBV5-4	TRBJ1-1	TGTGCCAGCAGCCCAACAAGGGGGAACACTGAAGCTTTCTTT	CASSPTRGNTEAFF
NA	TRBD1	12	TRBV10-3	TRBJ2-7	TGTGCCACCGGACAGGGCCTCGAGGAGCAGTACTTC	CATGQGLEEQYF
NA	NA	18	TRBV19	TRBJ2-1	TGTGCCAGTAGTATAGTAGTCGACTCGGTAAGCTCCTACAATGAGCAGTTCTTC	CASSIVVDSVSSYNEQFF
NA	NA	13	TRBV2	TRBJ2-1	TGTGCCAGAGGAGGGCCCACCGGCGGTGAGCAGTTCTTC	CARGGPTGGEQFF
NA	TRBD1	15	TRBV30	TRBJ2-1	TGTGCCTGGAGTGTGGACAGGGGAAACTACAATGAGCAGTTCTTC	CAWSVDRGNYNEQFF
once	TRBD1	15	TRBV4-1	TRBJ1-5	TGCGCCAGCTCCGGGACAGGGGGCGCAGATCAGCCCCAGCATTTT	CASSGTGGADQPQHF
NA	NA	16	TRBV11-2	TRBJ1-2	TGTGCCAGCAGCTTAGAAGTTTGGGGACGGGGGTATGGCTACACCTTC	CASSLEVWGRGYGYTF
once	TRBD1	14	TRBV13	TRBJ1-4	TGTGCCAGCAGCTTAAAAACAGGGGGCGAAAAACTGTTTTTT	CASSLKTGGEKLFF
NA	NA	13	TRBV6-5	TRBJ1-1	TGTGCCAGCAGCTCCTCCCCTCCCTCTGAAGCTTTCTTT	CASSSSPPSEAFF
NA	NA	15	TRBV5-1	TRBJ1-2	TGCGCCAGCAGCTTGGCCGGCAGGGGTTTCTATGGCTACACCTTC	CASSLAGRGFYGYTF
NA	TRBD2	17	TRBV27	TRBJ2-3	TGTGCCAGCAGTTTAGGGCTAGCGGGAGGGCCCACAGATACGCAGTATTTT	CASSLGLAGGPTDTQYF
once	TRBD1	13	TRBV27	TRBJ1-1	TGTGCCAGCAGTGCTCCAGGGGGGACTGAAGCTTTCTTT	CASSAPGGTEAFF
NA	NA	14	TRBV27	TRBJ2-3	TGTGCCAGCAGTTTCGTCAGGGGTGGGGATACGCAGTATTTT	CASSFVRGGDTQYF
NA	NA	15	TRBV5-1	TRBJ1-2	TGCGCCAGCAGCTTTTCGCCCAGTGTTAACTATGGCTACACCTTC	CASSFSPSVNYGYTF
NA	TRBD2	15	TRBV9	TRBJ2-2	TGTGCCAGCAGCGTGCGGGGGACGAACACCGGGGAGCTGTTTTTT	CASSVRGTNTGELFF
NA	NA	14	TRBV6-5	TRBJ1-5	TGTGCCAGCAGTCAACAGGGCCTCAATCAGCCCCAGCATTTT	CASSQQGLNQPQHF
once	NA	12	TRBV27	TRBJ1-2	TGTGCCAGCTACGACCCGGGAGGTGGCTACACCTTC	CASYDPGGGYTF
NA	TRBD1	15	TRBV11-3	TRBJ1-4	TGTGCCAGCAGCTTAGACGGACAGGGCTATGAAAAACTGTTTTTT	CASSLDGQGYEKLFF
NA	TRBD2	15	TRBV7-9	TRBJ2-3	TGTGCCAGCAGCTTTATAGCGGGAGGGGGAGATACGCAGTATTTT	CASSFIAGGGDTQYF
NA	TRBD1	14	TRBV27	TRBJ1-5	TGTGCCAGCACCATCGGGACAGGGGGTCAGCCCCAGCATTTT	CASTIGTGGQPQHF
NA	TRBD2	16	TRBV9	TRBJ2-3	TGTGCCAGCAGCGCCCCAGCGGGAGCTAACACAGATACGCAGTATTTT	CASSAPAGANTDTQYF
NA	NA	16	TRBV11-2	TRBJ2-1	TGTGCCAGCAGCATCCTAGGTGGCGGGCCGGGCGATGAGCAGTTCTTC	CASSILGGGPGDEQFF
NA	TRBD1	19	TRBV7-9	TRBJ2-2	TGTGCCAGCAGCTTATTTTTTCGGGACAGGGAATTAGCCACCGGGGAGCTGTTTTTT	CASSLFFRDRELATGELFF
NA	TRBD1	20	TRBV6-1	TRBJ2-7	TGTGCCAGCAGTGAAATAGGGACAGGGACGGAGAACAACCTTCTACGTGAGCAGTACTTC	CASSEIGTGTENNLLREQYF
once	TRBD2	16	TRBV4-2	TRBJ2-3	TGTGCCAGCAGCCCCCAGCGGGAGGGCGGCACAGATACGCAGTATTTT	CASSPQREGGTDTQYF
NA	NA	12	TRBV2	TRBJ2-7	TGTGCCAGCAGCCTTAGCGGATACGAGCAGTACTTC	CASSLSGYEQYF
NA	TRBD2	15	TRBV10-3	TRBJ2-7	TGTGCCATCAGTCAACTAGCGGGAGGACTCTACGAGCAGTACTTC	CAISQLAGGLYEQYF
NA	NA	15	TRBV4-3	TRBJ1-3	TGCGCCAGCAGCCAGACCGACAGCTCTGGAAACACCATATATTTT	CASSQTDSSGNTIYF
NA	NA	15	TRBV5-1	TRBJ1-1	TGCGCCAGCAGCTTTTACAGGGATGGGAACACTGAAGCTTTCTTT	CASSFYRDGNTEAFF
NA	NA	12	TRBV7-9	TRBJ2-7	TGTGCCAGCAGCCTTAACAGCTACGAGCAGTACTTC	CASSLNSYEQYF
NA	NA	18	TRBV4-3	TRBJ1-2	TGCGCCAGCAGCCAAGATCTCCTAGGGGGGGGGCGAATCTATGGCTACACCTTC	CASSQDLLGGGRIYGYTF
NA	NA	14	TRBV2	TRBJ2-1	TGTGCCAGCAGACCAGGTCGCTCCTACAATGAGCAGTTCTTC	CASRPGRSYNEQFF